These 2 T cell receptor beta chains share one sample of origin, sequenced in a study of cytomegalovirus exposure and HLA in healthy donors. 60 Vbeta and 13 Jbeta primers were used in PCR. Only in-frame clones appear in the TCRdb table, and some are missing; sequencing was by immunoSEQ multiplex PCR. This sample yields some 150,000 clones, of which over 75% are seen a single time; approximately 4.5% belongs to the top ten. Sequences were obtained from PBMCs. Receptors originate from a middle-aged man in good health and CMV-seronegative.

This clone was counted a single time. This rearrangement joins TRBV2 to TRBJ1-1; maybe TRBD1 (6 bases). This CDR3 contains 14 residues. V dropped 8 bases and J dropped 1 base, with 14 bases sitting between them. Germline V gene sequence: CDR1 SNHLY, CDR2 FYNNEI. CDR3 residues: CASSGYRANTEAFF. For the CDR3, the DNA is TGTGCCAGCTCGGGGTACAGGGCGAACACTGAAGCTTTCTTT.

For the CDR3, the DNA is TGTGCCAGCACCAGCTATACAGGGCGGGGGGCCTACGAGCAGTACTTC. This sequence encodes CASTSYTGRGAYEQYF. The J gene is TRBJ2-7, the V gene TRBV2; 8 bases line up with TRBD2. The CDR3 contains 16 residues. Germline CDR1 is SNHLY and CDR2 is FYNNEI. With V trimmed by 7 bases and J by 2 bases, 13 bases remained unmatched.